These 25 T cell receptor beta chains were all obtained from the same sample, sequenced in a study of early T cells in non-severe SARS-CoV-2 infection. MiXCR, applied by TCRdb to the 5' RACE reads, yields one record per CDR3 protein. The table has about 81,000 distinct CDR3 sequences, more than 13% seen once. The sequencing sample was made of whole blood. The receptors stem from an adult who was a healthcare worker with PCR-confirmed SARS-CoV-2 infection or an uninfected control (not recorded which).

This clonotype has only a few counts. This sequence joins TRBV7-3 and TRBJ2-2; the match to TRBD2 covers 10 bases. The V and J ends lost 1 base and 6 bases, in that order; junction bases with no gene match: 5. The V gene's germline CDR1 is SGHTA and CDR2 FQGTGA. The CDR3 runs to 16 residues. The CDR3 DNA is TGTGCCAGCAGCTTAAAGAGAACTAGCGGGGCCGGGGAGCTGTTTTTT. Translating gives CASSLKRTSGAGELFF.

This clonotype has a handful of counts. This sequence joins TRBV12-3 or TRBV12-4 and TRBJ1-1, with 12 bases that match TRBD1. V lost 6 bases to trimming and J lost 3 bases; unmatched junction nucleotides: 8. The CDR3 loop spans 16 amino acids. The DNA for the CDR3 is TGTGCCAGCAGCACCGGGACAGGGGGCGCGGACACTGAAGCTTTCTTT. Translating gives CASSTGTGGADTEAFF.

The J gene is TRBJ1-1, the V gene TRBV6-6; 10 bases align to TRBD1. Germline trimming cut 4 bases from V and 3 bases from J; bases unmatched to any gene: 8. Germline CDR1 and CDR2: MNHNY and SVGAGI (reference sequence). CDR3 length: 16 amino acids. CDR3 loop: CASSSRDRGLDTEAFF. In DNA form, the CDR3 reads TGTGCCAGCAGTTCTCGGGACAGGGGTTTGGACACTGAAGCTTTCTTT.

The CDR3 here is CSVVGDSNEKLFF. CDR3 nucleotides: TGCAGCGTTGTAGGGGACAGTAATGAAAAACTGTTTTTT. The gene calls are TRBV29-1 and TRBJ1-4, with TRBD1 identical over 7 bases. This CDR3 region has 13 residues. The V segment lost 4 bases and the J segment 4 bases; nucleotides outside the gene matches: 3. The germline CDR1 and CDR2 sequences are SQVTM and ANQGSEA.

This chain links TRBV29-1 with TRBJ2-3; 11 bases align to TRBD2. The V and J ends lost 5 bases and 2 bases, in that order; junction bases with no gene match: 9. There are 16 residues in the CDR3. Germline-derived CDR1 and CDR2 are SQVTM and ANQGSEA. The CDR3 here is CSVHTLAGAHTDTQYF. Written as DNA, the CDR3 is TGCAGCGTTCATACACTAGCGGGGGCCCACACAGATACGCAGTATTTT.

This clonotype appeared many times. Mismatch with germline at one junction end may stem from a read error. The chain uses TRBV28 and TRBJ2-7; D perhaps matches TRBD2 (5 bases). The germline CDR1 and CDR2 sequences are MDHEN and SYDVKM. The CDR3 has 12 amino acids. The CDR3 loop reads CASTNVWGERYF. The CDR3 region has the DNA TGTGCCAGCACCAATGTCTGGGGAGAGCGGTACTTC.

This clonotype was seen more than once but under ten times. The CDR3 reads CASSPRVSRDGNSPLHF. In DNA form, the CDR3 reads TGTGCCAGCAGCCCACGCGTATCACGGGACGGAAATTCACCCCTCCACTTT. V is TRBV7-8 and J is TRBJ1-6; a weak D match, TRBD1 (5 bases). The CDR3 spans 17 residues. The germline gives CDR1 SGHVS, CDR2 FQNEAQ. Trimming shortened V by 5 bases and J by 7 bases, and 21 bases separated the two germline ends.

This clonotype occurred a few times. The rearrangement joins TRBV11-2 to TRBJ1-2; tentative D call: TRBD1 (6 bases). CDR1 SGHAT and CDR2 FQNNGV come from the germline V gene. Trimming took off 5 bases at V and 6 bases at J, with 13 bases between the two ends. This CDR3 spans 13 amino acids. The CDR3 reads CASSASQGNGYTF. CDR3 in DNA: TGTGCCAGCAGCGCTAGCCAGGGGAATGGCTACACCTTC.

This clonotype was seen more than once but under ten times. The CDR3 region is CSARDPREGSEKLFF. The CDR3 DNA follows: TGCAGTGCTAGAGATCCAAGGGAGGGGAGTGAAAAACTGTTTTTT. V gene TRBV20-1 combines with J gene TRBJ1-4; tentatively, D is TRBD1 (5 bases). The germline V gene has CDR1 DFQATT and CDR2 SNEGSKA (reference sequence). Deletions cut 0 bases from V and 7 bases from J, with 15 bases between. The CDR3 has 15 residues.

This clonotype was counted at least ten times. The J gene is TRBJ1-5, the V gene TRBV6-2 or TRBV6-3; a weak D match, TRBD1 (6 bases). With 0 bases removed from V and 4 bases from J, the gap between germline ends came to 13 bases. CDR1 and CDR2 from the germline V gene are MNHEY and SVGEGT. This CDR3 comprises 16 residues. CDR3 nucleotides: TGTGCCAGCAGTTACTCGACCAGACAGGTGAATCAGCCCCAGCATTTT. It encodes CASSYSTRQVNQPQHF.

This sequence joins TRBV12-3 or TRBV12-4 and TRBJ2-5, with unresolved D. The CDR3 covers 15 residues. The ends were cut back, 5 bases at V and 4 bases at J, with 17 bases in the middle. The CDR3 DNA is TGTGCCAGCAGTAAGGCAGGTGGTCTCGGAGAGACCCAGTACTTC. Its translation: CASSKAGGLGETQYF.

This clonotype was seen only a few times. DNA of the CDR3: TGCAGCGTTGGCTCTAGCGGGGACGGGACCCAGTACTTC. Its protein is CSVGSSGDGTQYF. The genes are TRBV29-1 and TRBJ2-5; 9 nucleotides align to TRBD2. This CDR3 region has 13 residues. V lost 4 bases and J lost 7; bases outside the gene matches: 7. Germline V gene sequence: CDR1 SQVTM, CDR2 ANQGSEA.

This clonotype was seen ten or more times. This chain joins TRBV28 and TRBJ1-2; D is unresolved. V dropped 3 bases and J dropped 4 bases, with 18 bases sitting between them. This CDR3 contains 16 residues. Germline V gene sequence: CDR1 MDHEN, CDR2 SYDVKM. This chain's CDR3 is CASSFPVNGGVYGYTF. Here the CDR3 DNA reads TGTGCCAGCAGTTTCCCAGTGAACGGTGGCGTCTATGGCTACACCTTC.

This clonotype occurred a few times. The chain couples TRBV6-5 to TRBJ2-7; 10 bases are a match to TRBD1. The CDR3 consists of 14 residues. Trimming at V came to 5 bases and at J to 5 bases, leaving 6 bases not matched to a gene. Germline V gene data show CDR1 as MNHEY and CDR2 as SVGAGI. CDR3 DNA: TGTGCCAGCAGTACCGGGACAGGGGTGCACGAGCAGTACTTC. It translates to CASSTGTGVHEQYF.

This chain connects TRBV28 to TRBJ1-2; D is uncertain. Trimming left V 3 bases short and J 4 bases short, with 6 bases between. From germline, CDR1 is MDHEN and CDR2 SYDVKM. The CDR3 is made up of 12 amino acids. CDR3 sequence: CASSFSAYGYTF. In DNA form, the CDR3 reads TGTGCCAGCAGTTTTTCAGCCTATGGCTACACCTTC.

The genes are TRBV28 and TRBJ1-2; a weak D match, TRBD1 (6 bases). Germline V gives CDR1 MDHEN, CDR2 SYDVKM. With 10 bases removed from V and 2 bases from J, the gap between germline ends came to 14 bases. This CDR3 spans 13 amino acids. The DNA of the CDR3 is TGTGCCACGGGGGCGGTTTTCAACTATGGCTACACCTTC. It is translated as CATGAVFNYGYTF.

This clonotype was found many times. The genes are TRBV12-3 or TRBV12-4 and TRBJ2-1, with D hard to call. V was shortened by 3 bases and J by 9 bases, with 9 bases between the two germline ends. The length of the CDR3 is 12 residues. CDR3 nucleotides: TGTGCCAGCAGTTTTGTGTCAGGTGAGCAGTTCTTC. Encoded protein: CASSFVSGEQFF.

This clonotype occurred a few times. The genes are TRBV7-3 and TRBJ2-2; 7 bases are a match to TRBD2. Germline V CDR1 and CDR2: SGHTA, FQGTGA. With 5 bases clipped from V and 2 bases from J, the junction kept 2 bases outside the gene matches. This CDR3 has 14 residues. Here the CDR3 reads CASSLAVNTGELFF. CDR3 nucleotides: TGTGCCAGCAGCCTAGCGGTTAACACCGGGGAGCTGTTTTTT. Full variable domain (remainder filled in from reference TRBV7-3 and TRBJ2-2): GAGVSQTPSNKVTEKGKYVELRCDPISGHTALYWYRQSLGQGPEFLIYFQGTGAADDSGLPNDRFFAVRPEGSVSTLKIQRTERGDSAVYLCASSLAVNTGELFFGEGSRLTVL.

This clonotype appeared many times. This sequence joins TRBV29-1 and TRBJ1-4; a weak D match, TRBD1 (6 bases). This CDR3 region has 13 residues. Trimming left V 5 bases short and J 8 bases short, with 15 bases between. Germline V gene data show CDR1 as SQVTM and CDR2 as ANQGSEA. DNA of the CDR3: TGCAGCGTTAGTCGGGGGGCGTGGGAAAAACTGTTTTTT. It encodes CSVSRGAWEKLFF.

This clonotype was picked up a small number of times. V and J are TRBV6-1 and TRBJ2-7; D may be TRBD2 (5 bases). The CDR3 is 11 amino acids. Germline lookup yields CDR1 MNHNS and CDR2 SASEGT. Trimming took off 7 bases at V and 5 bases at J, with 9 bases between the two ends. This CDR3 is CASTRGNEQYF. The CDR3 nucleotides read TGTGCCAGCACACGAGGGAACGAGCAGTACTTC.

The chain has TRBV5-1 and TRBJ2-3, with a possible D match to TRBD1 (6 bases). The CDR3 runs 14 residues. With 0 bases removed from V and 4 bases from J, the gap between germline ends came to 9 bases. Germline-derived CDR1 and CDR2 are SGHRS and YFSETQ. The CDR3 coding sequence is TGCGCCAGCAGCTTGGGGGGGCGCCCAGATACGCAGTATTTT. The encoded protein is CASSLGGRPDTQYF.

This chain uses TRBV5-1 with TRBJ1-6; D is ambiguous. This CDR3 has 14 amino acids. Trimming pared 0 bases from V and 7 bases from J, leaving 8 bases between. In germline, CDR1 is SGHRS, CDR2 YFSETQ. The CDR3 bases are TGCGCCAGCAGCTTGGGGCAGAGGAATTCACCCCTCCACTTT. Protein product: CASSLGQRNSPLHF. Based on the CDR3 plus reference TRBV5-1 and TRBJ1-6, the full variable domain is KAGVTQTPRYLIKTRGQQVTLSCSPISGHRSVSWYQQTPGQGLQFLFEYFSETQRNKGNFPGRFSGRQFSNSRSEMNVSTLELGDSALYLCASSLGQRNSPLHFGNGTRLTVT.

The genes are TRBV12-5 and TRBJ2-5; D not resolved. This CDR3 is built from 12 residues. The V gene lost 2 bases and the J gene lost 4 bases, with 5 bases spanning the gap. Germline V gives CDR1 LGHNT, CDR2 FRNRAP. The chain's CDR3 is CASGLNAETQYF. For the CDR3, the DNA is TGTGCTAGTGGTTTGAATGCAGAGACCCAGTACTTC. The complete variable domain, with remaining parts taken from reference TRBV12-5 and TRBJ2-5, reads DARVTQTPRHKVTEMGQEVTMRCQPILGHNTVFWYRQTMMQGLELLAYFRNRAPLDDSGMPKDRFSAEMPDATLATLKIQPSEPRDSAVYFCASGLNAETQYFGPGTRLLVL.

This clonotype came up a few times. The gene calls are TRBV9 and TRBJ1-1; D unclear. The CDR3 is 15 residues long. Germline CDR1 is SGDLS and CDR2 is YYNGEE. V was cut by 4 bases and J by 1 base, with 14 bases left in between. The DNA for the CDR3 is TGTGCCAGCAGCCCTCACGGGGTCAAGAACACTGAAGCTTTCTTT. Translating it yields CASSPHGVKNTEAFF.

The chain uses TRBV29-1 and TRBJ1-2; D is unclear. The V end lost 3 bases, the J end lost 4 bases, and 9 bases lay between the germline ends. CDR1 and CDR2 (germline): SQVTM, ANQGSEA. This CDR3 contains 12 residues. This chain's CDR3 is CSVENPAYGYTF. In nucleotides, the CDR3 is TGCAGCGTTGAGAACCCCGCCTATGGCTACACCTTC.